These 9 T cell receptor beta chains came from one sample sequenced in a study of T cell responses to AZD1222 COVID-19 vaccine. Generated by immunoSEQ multiplex PCR, the TCRdb table keeps only in-frame clones and is missing some. The sample includes some 110,000 clones, 85% to 90% seen only once; the top ten take around 9.6%. The sample consisted of peripheral blood, taken on day 0 of AZD1222 vaccination. These receptors came from an adult in good health.

This clone was counted a single time. The J gene is TRBJ2-5, the V gene TRBV6-5; D call uncertain. Trimming pared 6 bases from V and 1 base from J, leaving 3 bases between. Germline assignment: CDR1 MNHEY and CDR2 SVGAGI. This CDR3 has 11 residues. CDR3 DNA: TGTGCCAGCAGCGGCCAAGAGACCCAGTACTTC. It encodes CASSGQETQYF.

This chain connects TRBV20-1 to TRBJ1-1, with D unresolved. In germline, CDR1 is DFQATT, CDR2 SNEGSKA (reference sequence). V gave up 5 bases and J gave up 8 bases, with 9 bases separating them. The CDR3 is made up of 10 amino acids. CDR3 DNA: TGCAGTGCTTACGATCTCGAAGCTTTCTTT. Its translation: CSAYDLEAFF.

The chain couples TRBV18 to TRBJ1-6; a weak D match, TRBD1 (6 bases). This CDR3 comprises 16 residues. Trimming shortened V by 3 bases and J by 0 bases, and 9 bases separated the two germline ends. CDR1 is KGHSH, CDR2 LQKENI, per germline. CDR3 region: CASSPSRGSYNSPLHF. The DNA of the CDR3 is TGTGCCAGCTCACCGTCCAGGGGCTCCTATAATTCACCCCTCCACTTT.

The chain uses TRBV3-1 (or the pseudogene TRBV3-2) and TRBJ2-7; 10 bases line up with TRBD2. Germline V gene sequence: CDR1 LGHDT, CDR2 YNNKEL (reference sequence). CDR3 length: 12 amino acids. V dropped 6 bases and J dropped 7; count of bases not matched to a gene: 3. The CDR3 spells CASRPLAGEQYF. The CDR3 DNA follows: TGTGCCAGCAGGCCACTAGCGGGGGAGCAGTACTTC.

This clone has a single count. This chain connects TRBV2 to TRBJ2-1, with 8 bases identical to TRBD1. Looked up from germline, CDR1 is SNHLY and CDR2 is FYNNEI. The trim removed 8 bases at V and 7 bases at J, leaving 1 base unmatched. The CDR3 has 11 residues. The CDR3 coding sequence is TGTGCCAGCTGGGACAGGAATGAGCAGTTCTTC. Encoded protein: CASWDRNEQFF.

The V and J genes are TRBV28 and TRBJ1-1, with 8 bases lining up with TRBD1. Germline assignment: CDR1 MDHEN and CDR2 SYDVKM. This CDR3 comprises 21 residues. The ends lost 5 bases at V and 1 base at J; junction bases unmatched: 24. The CDR3 reads CASSILTPGFRDRTENTEAFF. The CDR3 DNA reads TGTGCCAGCAGTATACTTACCCCGGGCTTCCGGGACAGGACCGAGAACACTGAAGCTTTCTTT.

This rearrangement joins TRBV27 to TRBJ1-2; no firm D call. This CDR3 contains 11 residues. Germline V lookup: CDR1 MNHEY, CDR2 SMNVEV (reference sequence). Between the trimmed V and J ends, which lost 6 bases and 0 bases, there was a span of 2 bases. CDR3 nucleotides: TGTGCCAGCAGGACTAACTATGGCTACACCTTC. This gives the protein CASRTNYGYTF.

The DNA for the CDR3 is TGTGCCAGCAGCCGGGGACAGGCGCCCGGCACAGATACGCAGTATTTT. This sequence encodes CASSRGQAPGTDTQYF. The rearrangement links TRBV11-3 to TRBJ2-3, with 8 bases that match TRBD1. The CDR3 loop spans 16 amino acids. Germline V gene sequence: CDR1 SGHNT, CDR2 YENEEA. V lost 5 bases and J lost 1; bases outside the gene matches: 8.

The chain recombines TRBV9 with TRBJ2-7, with TRBD1 identical over 7 bases. The J segment lost 2 bases and the V segment lost 3 bases, leaving 5 bases of the junction unmatched. CDR3 size: 14 residues. Germline V CDR1 and CDR2: SGDLS, YYNGEE. The CDR3 sequence is CASSGRDSPYEQYF. The CDR3 bases are TGTGCCAGCAGCGGCCGGGACAGCCCCTACGAGCAGTACTTC. Together with reference TRBV9 and TRBJ2-7, the CDR3 gives the full variable domain: DSGVTQTPKHLITATGQRVTLRCSPRSGDLSVYWYQQSLDQGLQFLIQYYNGEERAKGNILERFSAQQFPDLHSELNLSSLELGDSALYFCASSGRDSPYEQYFGPGTRLTVT.